These 17 T cell receptor beta chains came from one sample sequenced in a study of technical replicates of blood from several donors. Libraries were prepared by immunoSEQ multiplex PCR; TCRdb keeps only in-frame clonotypes and omits some of them. The sample shows about 59,000 clones, around 86% of them seen only once. Source material: PBMCs. The source of these receptors is a human donor in good health. Some clones in this sample may be carry-over from other donors' samples.

V gene TRBV9 combines with J gene TRBJ2-7, with D unclear. Germline V gene sequence: CDR1 SGDLS, CDR2 YYNGEE. Trimming took off 0 bases at V and 3 bases at J, with 13 bases between the two ends. The CDR3 is 15 amino acids. The CDR3 spells CASSVGNSQYYEQYF. The CDR3 DNA follows: TGTGCCAGCAGCGTAGGAAACAGCCAATACTACGAGCAGTACTTC.

The rearrangement links TRBV19 to TRBJ1-3; D remains ambiguous. CDR3 length equals 14 residues. Trimming removed 8 bases at V and 0 bases at J, with 11 bases between. Germline loops: CDR1 LNHDA, CDR2 SQIVND (reference sequence). CDR3 amino acids: CASLQTSSGNTIYF. The CDR3 nucleotides read TGTGCCAGTCTACAGACGAGCTCTGGAAACACCATATATTTT.

V is TRBV5-6 and J is TRBJ2-3; D may be TRBD2 (5 bases). The V gene's germline CDR1 is SGHDT and CDR2 YYEEEE. The CDR3 is 15 residues long. Trimming left V 0 bases short and J 4 bases short, with 12 bases between. The CDR3 bases are TGTGCCAGCAGCTTGGGTGGAGCGAGGGCAGATACGCAGTATTTT. As protein: CASSLGGARADTQYF.

The rearrangement links TRBV28 to TRBJ1-4, with D possibly TRBD1 on 6 matching bases. Germline V gene lookup returns CDR1 MDHEN and CDR2 SYDVKM. This CDR3 is 17 amino acids long. Trimming left V 1 base short and J 0 bases short, with 12 bases between. The DNA of the CDR3 is TGTGCCAGCAGTTTATTGGCAGGGGCCTCAACTAATGAAAAACTGTTTTTT. Translating it yields CASSLLAGASTNEKLFF.

V usage is TRBV7-8 and J usage is TRBJ1-3; D gene ambiguous. V shed 1 base and J shed 4 bases, with 5 bases lying between them. Germline CDR1 is SGHVS and CDR2 is FQNEAQ. The CDR3 is 13 residues long. CDR3 residues: CASSLDRGNTIYF. The CDR3 DNA reads TGTGCCAGCAGCTTAGACAGAGGAAACACCATATATTTT. Variable domain in full (rest from reference TRBV7-8 and TRBJ1-3): GAGVSQSPRYKVAKRGQDVALRCDPISGHVSLFWYQQALGQGPEFLTYFQNEAQLDKSGLPSDRFFAERPEGSVSTLKIQRTQQEDSAVYLCASSLDRGNTIYFGEGSWLTVV.

V and J are TRBV9 and TRBJ2-7; D may be TRBD1 (6 bases). The V end lost 3 bases, the J end lost 2 bases, and 9 bases lay between the germline ends. The germline gives CDR1 SGDLS, CDR2 YYNGEE. This CDR3 spans 13 amino acids. The CDR3 coding sequence is TGTGCCAGCAGCGCGACAGGAGCCTACGAGCAGTACTTC. The encoded protein is CASSATGAYEQYF.

This chain connects TRBV30 to TRBJ2-1; 7 positions match TRBD2. The germline V gene encodes CDR1 GTSNPN and CDR2 SVGIG (reference sequence). Trimming at V came to 3 bases and at J to 10 bases, leaving 6 bases not matched to a gene. CDR3 size: 12 residues. Written as DNA, the CDR3 is TGTGCCTGGAGCAAGGCAGCGGGAGAGCAGTTCTTC. Translating it yields CAWSKAAGEQFF.

This clone has a handful of counts. The chain recombines TRBV4-3 with TRBJ2-2; maybe TRBD2 (5 bases). The CDR3 is made up of 16 amino acids. V gave up 1 base and J gave up 4 bases, with 13 bases separating them. Germline V CDR1 and CDR2: LGHNA, YSLEER. CDR3 DNA sequence: TGCGCCAGCAGCCAAGTGATAGCGCCAATCACCGGGGAGCTGTTTTTT. This encodes CASSQVIAPITGELFF.

The CDR3 DNA sequence: TGTGCCAGCAGCTTAGACGGGACAGGGGGCTACGAGCAGTACTTC. Translated, it gives CASSLDGTGGYEQYF. The genes are TRBV7-2 and TRBJ2-7; the match to TRBD1 covers 11 bases. This CDR3 contains 15 residues. Germline lookup yields CDR1 SGHTA and CDR2 FQGNSA. After removal of 1 base from V and 3 bases from J, the junction contained 2 bases not matched to a gene.

The chain couples TRBV19 to TRBJ1-6, with 7 nucleotides matching TRBD1. The germline gives CDR1 LNHDA, CDR2 SQIVND (reference sequence). Losses at the gene ends were 7 bases for V and 0 bases for J; bases not matched to a gene: 15. The CDR3 is 19 residues long. The CDR3 loop is CASTHGTAYFSSYNSPLHF. The DNA for the CDR3 is TGTGCCAGTACCCACGGGACAGCTTACTTCAGCTCCTATAATTCACCCCTCCACTTT.

This clone showed up just once. V gene TRBV15 combines with J gene TRBJ2-3; TRBD2 is a possible D gene (6 bases). CDR3 length: 14 amino acids. Trimming stripped 4 bases from V and 14 bases from J, with 22 bases between. Germline CDR1 LNHNV, CDR2 YYDKDF (reference sequence). The CDR3 region has the DNA TGTGCCACCAGCACCCCCCAGCTAGGCGGGGATCGGTATTTT. It yields the protein CATSTPQLGGDRYF.

CDR3 nucleotide sequence: TGTGCCAGCAGACAGCCGAATTCACCCCTCCACTTT. Residues: CASRQPNSPLHF. The V gene is TRBV19, the J gene TRBJ1-6, with D perhaps TRBD1 (5 bases). The CDR3 has 12 amino acids. Trimming pared 9 bases from V and 7 bases from J, leaving 10 bases between. The germline gives CDR1 LNHDA, CDR2 SQIVND (reference sequence).

This chain connects TRBV29-1 to TRBJ2-1, with 7 bases identical to TRBD1. After removal of 1 base from V and 4 bases from J, the junction contained 4 bases not matched to a gene. This CDR3 contains 14 residues. CDR1 is SQVTM and CDR2 is ANQGSEA in the germline V gene. CDR3 region: CSVEVTGVYNEQFF. CDR3 nucleotide sequence: TGCAGCGTTGAAGTAACAGGGGTTTACAATGAGCAGTTCTTC.

The J gene is TRBJ2-7, the V gene TRBV9; a weak D match, TRBD2 (5 bases). Germline V CDR1 and CDR2: SGDLS, YYNGEE. Between the trimmed V and J ends, which lost 4 bases and 3 bases, there was a span of 17 bases. This CDR3 region has 15 residues. The CDR3 coding sequence is TGTGCCAGCAGCCCCCTCGCGAGACTAAACTACGAGCAGTACTTC. Its translation is CASSPLARLNYEQYF.

The chain joins TRBV5-1 to TRBJ2-1, with TRBD2 matching 10 bases. The germline V gene has CDR1 SGHRS and CDR2 YFSETQ. V trimming: 4 bases; J trimming: 7 bases; junction bases outside the gene matches: 5. CDR3 length: 14 amino acids. CDR3 bases: TGCGCCAGCAGCCCGACAGCGGGGGGGAATGAGCAGTTCTTC. This sequence encodes CASSPTAGGNEQFF.

The V and J genes are TRBV7-3 and TRBJ1-2; D may be TRBD1 (5 bases). Trimming left V 5 bases short and J 7 bases short, with 29 bases between. This CDR3 is 18 amino acids long. In germline, CDR1 is SGHTA, CDR2 FQGTGA. The CDR3 DNA is TGTGCCAGCAGCCCAACTCCACCGGCGGGGCTTCTGTATGGTGGCTACACCTTC. Amino acids: CASSPTPPAGLLYGGYTF.

This chain uses TRBV30 with TRBJ1-5, with TRBD1 matching 8 bases. V lost 3 bases and J lost 4; bases outside the gene matches: 17. This CDR3 is built from 18 residues. Germline V gene lookup returns CDR1 GTSNPN and CDR2 SVGIG (reference sequence). For the CDR3, the DNA is TGTGCCTGGAGCGATCTAAAGCCCGGACAGGGAGATAATCAGCCCCAGCATTTT. Protein product: CAWSDLKPGQGDNQPQHF.